This T cell receptor (beta chain) comes out of a study of OX40 agonist ivuxolimab in advanced cancers. Broadly, across the study: The costimulatory receptor OX40 (CD134) was targeted by ivuxolimab, a fully human IgG2 agonistic monoclonal antibody. Of the approximately 54 patients in dose escalation, around 19 had hepatocellular carcinoma, around 15 had melanoma, 9 had renal cell carcinoma and 9 had head and neck cancer. Prior anti-PD-1, anti-PD-L1 or anti-CTLA-4 therapy was permitted, and checkpoint inhibitors had been received by about two fifths of dose-escalation patients. Partial responses occurred in three dose-escalation patients, of whom one had hepatocellular carcinoma and two had cutaneous melanoma. Intravenous ivuxolimab was administered to patients every 2 weeks at six dose levels: 0.01, 0.1, 0.3, 1.5, 3 and 10 mg/kg. Peripheral TCRbeta sequencing aimed to test whether ivuxolimab altered TCR sequence diversity and caused clonal T-cell expansion. The monotherapy dose-escalation portion (N of about 50 patients) of the phase I ivuxolimab trial is reported in the paper. In the dose-escalation cohort, approximately 82% of patients were male, and the mean age was 60 years with a range of roughly 20 to 80.

The CDR3 runs 14 residues from the cysteine to the phenylalanine. Only CDR3 DNA remains: 42 bases, in frame from the first base. Looking up the germline V gene yields CDR1 SGDLS and CDR2 YYNGEE. The junction shows trimming of 1 base on V and 0 bases on J, and the gene matches do not reach 0 bases of it. In the case of this clone: It lacks a known antigen. Per-nucleotide qualities are absent, and no much larger clonotype sits a single base away.

The full study reports these points: Low levels of normalized T-cell clonal expansion were also seen in some patients who did not respond. The antigen specificity of the clonally expanded peripheral T cells was not determined. At doses from 0.1 to 3.0 mg/kg, clonal expansion was seen in both CD4+ and CD8+ blood T cells between baseline and week 6. On average, CD8+ T cells showed more expanded clones than CD4+ T cells after ivuxolimab. In the 0.1-3.0 mg/kg groups, partial responders were among the patients with the lowest normalized peripheral clonal expansion, particularly in CD8+ T cells.

Patients with a history of autoimmune disease or receiving systemic immunosuppression were excluded from the trial. Peripheral blood for TCR sequencing was collected from all dose cohorts at baseline, on cycle 4 day 1, and on cycle 7 day 1. Samples came from an open-label, multicenter, first-in-human phase I dose-escalation trial of ivuxolimab. The trial enrolled adults with locally advanced or metastatic head and neck squamous cell, hepatocellular, melanoma or renal cell carcinoma. CD4+ and CD8+ T cells were sorted separately from peripheral blood before TCR sequencing. To sequence the TCRbeta CDR3 region, genomic DNA was isolated from the sorted cells. The immunoSEQ Assay was used for sequencing of TCRbeta CDR3 regions. The table was pulled from immuneACCESS by TCRdb, which kept in-frame rearrangements only. Such tables lose some clones; where checked, under half of the loss comes from unresolved V genes, and the rest has no known cause. Recorded for this sample are approximately 48,000 clones; more than 75% of them occurred a single time. Approximately 10% of the sample goes to the ten largest clones.

Material: CD4+ or CD8+ T cells sorted from blood, obtained in a trial of the OX40 agonist ivuxolimab. The V and J genes are TRBV9 and TRBJ2-7; 8 junctional bases match TRBD1. The sequence came from an adult with an advanced solid tumor such as melanoma, head and neck, liver or kidney cancer. The CDR3 has the sequence CASSVTGGSYEQYF. The nucleotide sequence reads as follows: TGTGCCAGCAGCGTAACAGGGGGCTCCTACGAGCAGTACTTC.